A selection of T cell receptor beta chains follows, all from one sample in a study of regulatory T cells in long-lasting Graves disease. Via MiXCR, TCRdb re-called the multiplex PCR reads, giving one row per CDR3 protein. Of about half a million distinct CDR3 sequences in the sample, approximately 12% were seen once. The same data also contributed to another study, on T cells in Graves' hyperthyroidism and ophthalmopathy.

The sequencing here drew on peripheral blood mononuclear cells (PBMCs), taken at new diagnosis, from a patient treated with antithyroid drugs. Receptors originate from a woman aged 25-40 years with Graves disease. Both conserved end residues are part of each CDR3. Fields, in order: V gene, clone size, D gene, J gene, CDR3 protein, CDR3 DNA. The D gene is left open where the match is weak. Size is omitted from some rows. Given values are once, few, many or a class for expanded clones.

TRBV6-2/TRBV6-3	many	TRBD2	TRBJ2-2	CASSPGLEVTGELFF	TGTGCCAGCAGCCCGGGACTAGAAGTCACCGGGGAGCTGTTTTTT
TRBV19	few	TRBD1	TRBJ2-7	CATTPGQGLYEQYF	TGTGCCACCACACCGGGACAGGGCCTCTACGAGCAGTACTTC
TRBV28	many	NA	TRBJ1-4	CASSLGNKLFF	TGTGCCAGCAGTTTGGGGAATAAACTGTTTTTT
TRBV10-3	many	TRBD2	TRBJ2-1	CAISAMVAGDYNEQFF	TGTGCCATCAGTGCTATGGTAGCGGGGGACTACAATGAGCAGTTCTTC
TRBV10-3	many	NA	TRBJ1-2	CAISEAGDGYTF	TGTGCCATCAGTGAGGCAGGGGACGGCTACACCTTC
TRBV19	many	TRBD2	TRBJ2-1	CASSRGGSANEQFF	TGTGCCAGTAGTAGGGGCGGGAGCGCCAATGAGCAGTTCTTC
TRBV29-1	NA	TRBD1	TRBJ1-1	CSVKQGQGNTEAFF	TGCAGCGTTAAACAGGGGCAAGGGAACACTGAAGCTTTCTTT
TRBV2	many	NA	TRBJ2-5	CASSSVRVANGETQYF	TGTGCCAGCTCCAGTGTTCGGGTAGCGAACGGAGAGACCCAGTACTTC
TRBV28	many	TRBD2	TRBJ2-7	CASSSWTSGSIVEYEQYF	TGTGCCAGCAGTTCCTGGACTAGCGGGAGTATAGTCGAGTACGAGCAGTACTTC
TRBV5-5	NA	NA	TRBJ1-5	CASSLYFGYSNQPQHF	TGTGCCAGCAGCTTGTATTTTGGGTATAGCAATCAGCCCCAGCATTTT
TRBV28	NA	TRBD1	TRBJ1-2	CASSSAGTGGWYGYTF	TGTGCCAGCAGTTCCGCCGGGACAGGGGGCTGGTATGGCTACACCTTC
TRBV19	many	NA	TRBJ1-5	CASSQRENQPQHF	TGTGCCAGTAGTCAACGGGAGAATCAGCCCCAGCATTTT
TRBV7-8	many	NA	TRBJ1-2	CASSPAGTPANYGYTF	TGTGCCAGCAGCCCCGCCGGGACACCTGCTAACTATGGCTACACCTTC
TRBV7-8	many	TRBD1	TRBJ2-1	CASSLRRGQDEQFF	TGTGCCAGCAGCTTACGCAGGGGGCAAGATGAGCAGTTCTTC
TRBV7-8	NA	NA	TRBJ1-1	CASSFRQLNTEAFF	TGTGCCAGCAGCTTTCGACAGCTCAACACTGAAGCTTTCTTT
TRBV2	many	TRBD2	TRBJ2-1	CASSGAGFYNEQFF	TGTGCCAGCAGTGGAGCGGGATTTTACAATGAGCAGTTCTTC
TRBV11-3	many	NA	TRBJ2-1	CASSSREVRDEQFF	TGTGCCAGCAGCTCCCGAGAGGTTAGGGATGAGCAGTTCTTC
TRBV12-3/TRBV12-4	many	NA	TRBJ2-2	CASSLSVAGLNGELFF	TGTGCCAGCAGTTTATCGGTTGCGGGATTAAACGGGGAGCTGTTTTTT
TRBV28	many	NA	TRBJ2-1	CASSLFLAQEDNEQFF	TGTGCCAGCAGTTTATTCCTAGCGCAAGAAGACAATGAGCAGTTCTTC
TRBV24-1	many	TRBD1	TRBJ2-1	CATSDPRQGGNEQFF	TGTGCCACCAGTGATCCGCGACAGGGGGGGAATGAGCAGTTCTTC
TRBV3-1	many	TRBD1	TRBJ1-5	CASSSGQINQPQHF	TGTGCCAGCAGCTCGGGACAGATCAATCAGCCCCAGCATTTT
TRBV7-8	NA	NA	TRBJ1-2	CASSLARDTGYGYTF	TGTGCCAGCAGCTTAGCGAGAGATACCGGCTATGGCTACACCTTC
TRBV7-9	many	NA	TRBJ2-3	CASSAGSDTQYF	TGTGCCAGCAGCGCCGGATCAGATACGCAGTATTTT
TRBV11-2	NA	NA	TRBJ2-1	CASSLQGPLSYNEQFF	TGTGCCAGCAGCTTACAGGGTCCCCTCTCCTACAATGAGCAGTTCTTC
TRBV6-1	NA	TRBD1	TRBJ2-7	CTSTRQGKYEQYF	TGTACCAGCACTCGACAGGGAAAGTACGAGCAGTACTTC
TRBV6-2/TRBV6-3	NA	TRBD2	TRBJ2-5	CASSYATGLAGGQETQYF	TGTGCCAGCAGTTACGCGACTGGACTAGCGGGAGGGCAAGAGACCCAGTACTTC
TRBV28	many	TRBD2	TRBJ2-7	CASSLGLAGDFGMGEQYF	TGTGCCAGCAGTTTAGGGCTAGCGGGAGATTTTGGAATGGGCGAGCAGTACTTC
TRBV29-1	NA	TRBD2	TRBJ2-3	CSVEMAGGLTDTQYF	TGCAGCGTTGAAATGGCGGGAGGTCTCACAGATACGCAGTATTTT
TRBV20-1	many	TRBD1	TRBJ2-3	CSARGSGQGFIADTQYF	TGCAGTGCTAGGGGATCAGGACAGGGGTTCATCGCAGATACGCAGTATTTT
TRBV4-3	NA	NA	TRBJ2-3	CASSQDKKDTQYF	TGCGCCAGCAGCCAAGATAAAAAGGATACGCAGTATTTT
TRBV20-1	many	NA	TRBJ2-2	CSATDTYRNTGELFF	TGCAGTGCTACGGACACGTACCGGAACACCGGGGAGCTGTTTTTT
TRBV28	NA	TRBD2	TRBJ2-7	CAGSLSWIAGGPGEQYF	TGTGCCGGCAGTTTATCCTGGATAGCGGGAGGTCCGGGAGAGCAGTACTTC
TRBV5-1	many	NA	TRBJ2-3	CASSLNPRGTDTQYF	TGTGCCAGCAGCCTCAACCCTAGAGGGACAGATACGCAGTATTTT
TRBV6-2/TRBV6-3	few	TRBD1	TRBJ1-4	CASRPRQGIANEKLFF	TGTGCCAGCCGACCAAGACAGGGTATCGCTAATGAAAAACTGTTTTTT
TRBV6-2/TRBV6-3	many	TRBD1	TRBJ1-2	CASKRPGQANYGYTF	TGTGCCAGCAAAAGGCCGGGACAGGCTAACTATGGCTACACCTTC
TRBV19	NA	NA	TRBJ2-3	CASSILGRLSTDTQYF	TGTGCCAGTAGTATTTTGGGGAGGCTTAGCACAGATACGCAGTATTTT